The rows below give T cell receptor beta chains drawn from one sample of a study of CD8+CD57+ T cells in acquired aplastic anemia. TCRdb fed the reads into MiXCR, producing one record per CDR3 protein. The table lists 100,000 to 150,000 distinct CDR3 sequences, 48% of them singletons. The sample was sorted CD4+, CD8+, or CD8+CD57+ T cells (not recorded which) from PBMCs. The origin of the receptors is a human donor in good health, serving as a control. Each CDR3 is given with its conserved first and last residue.

j_call v_call cdr3_aa
TRBJ2-3 TRBV5-1 CASSLKLAGASSTDTQYF
TRBJ2-7 TRBV7-9 CASSSGDRGYEQYF
TRBJ1-6 TRBV25-1 CASTTGGSYNSPLHF
TRBJ2-1 TRBV5-1 CASTLGTSYNEQFF
TRBJ2-6 TRBV19 CASSIEISGANVLTF
TRBJ2-1 TRBV2 CASSELAGGGNEQFF
TRBJ2-7 TRBV25-1 CASSPGLTYEQYF
TRBJ2-1 TRBV7-2 CASSLFPSDEQFF
TRBJ1-2 TRBV7-9 CASSSAGGYGYTF
TRBJ1-2 TRBV3-1 CASSLPGQQNGYTF
TRBJ2-3 TRBV19 CASKGQGAVDTQYF
TRBJ1-6 TRBV20-1 CSARGQGGYSPLHF
TRBJ2-3 TRBV7-2 CASSLPRGETDTQYF
TRBJ2-7 TRBV27 CASGKTGAHPSYEQYF
TRBJ2-5 TRBV20-1 CSAQRGGGPKTQYF
TRBJ2-7 TRBV15 CATSSPYGEQYF
TRBJ2-1 TRBV11-2 CASSFMGGAIPYNEQFF
TRBJ2-1 TRBV25-1 CASSESWAESYNEQFF
TRBJ1-5 TRBV19 CASSITVGNQPQHF
TRBJ1-5 TRBV19 CASSIPGQGAGGNQPQHF
TRBJ2-5 TRBV20-1 CSARDGGGGAWETQYF
TRBJ1-1 TRBV6-1 CPSSELSLRAFF
TRBJ1-2 TRBV20-1 CSARLTGNYGYTF
TRBJ1-4 TRBV18 CASSPIEDGGREKLFF
TRBJ1-1 TRBV20-1 CSALGPGATEAFF
TRBJ1-1 TRBV29-1 CSVVFGNTEAFF
TRBJ2-3 TRBV24-1 CATGSGSTDTQYF
TRBJ2-3 TRBV12-5 CASGLKPGLFTDTQYF
TRBJ2-3 TRBV11-2 CASSPWTGSTDTQYF
TRBJ2-7 TRBV19 CASSPPGPNYEQYF
TRBJ2-3 TRBV10-3 CASPRDPSLTDTQYF
TRBJ2-1 TRBV9 CASSVGTGKYNEQFF
TRBJ2-3 TRBV14 CASSLGLAGATDTQYF
TRBJ1-6 TRBV20-1 CSARRTVGNSPLHF
TRBJ1-1 TRBV15 CATSRGTANTEAFF
TRBJ2-7 TRBV6-1 CASNQGASEQYF
TRBJ2-1 TRBV10-3 CAISPTGGAGNEQFF
TRBJ1-1 TRBV5-1 CASLEGQGSEAFF
TRBJ2-7 TRBV18 CASSPGGGRYEQYF
TRBJ2-7 TRBV19 CAASDRGPYEQYF
TRBJ1-1 TRBV4-3 CASSQGSGGRVNTEAFF